The clone carrying this T cell receptor (beta chain) was seen just once. Its antigen is not identified. Naive CD8 cells lacked CD45RO, underwent positive selection for CCR7 and left out terminally differentiated effector memory CD45RA+ cells. This entry is derived from a study of shared clonotypes between healthy human individuals. At the level of the study: Aged 18 to 49, the donors were a couple of women and a few men. There were three CD4 naive, three CD4 memory, two CD8 naive and one CD8 memory plates per donor. Broader study findings: It was the non-shared clonotypes that had lower generation probabilities than clonotypes shared by all four donors.

This CDR3 is 14 amino acids long. Per germline, CDR1 MNHEY and CDR2 SMNVEV (reference sequence). After removal of 3 bases from V and 2 bases from J, the junction contained 4 bases not matched to a gene. Researchers ran the assay at a deep level. Sequenced by immunoSEQ multiplex PCR; TCRdb stores in-frame clones only, minus some. The data contain roughly 650,000 clones, approximately 96% of them singletons. The receptor comes from a woman in her 30s in good health. Input material: naive CD8+ T cells sorted from blood. The chain is built from TRBV27 and TRBJ2-7, with 7 bases lining up with TRBD2. CDR3 amino acids: CASSFGLGAYEQYF. The DNA for the CDR3 is TGTGCCAGCAGTTTTGGACTAGGTGCCTACGAGCAGTACTTC.